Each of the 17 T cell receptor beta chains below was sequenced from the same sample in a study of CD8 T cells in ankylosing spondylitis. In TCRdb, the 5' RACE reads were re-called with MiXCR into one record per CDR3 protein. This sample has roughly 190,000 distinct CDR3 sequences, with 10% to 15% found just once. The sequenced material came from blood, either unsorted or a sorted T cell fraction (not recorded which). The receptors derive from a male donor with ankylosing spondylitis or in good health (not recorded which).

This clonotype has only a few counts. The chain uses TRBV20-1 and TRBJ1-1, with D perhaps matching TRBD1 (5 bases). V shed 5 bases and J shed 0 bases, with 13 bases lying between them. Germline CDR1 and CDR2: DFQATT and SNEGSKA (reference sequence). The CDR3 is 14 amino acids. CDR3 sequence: CSALPRGLNTEAFF. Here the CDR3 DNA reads TGCAGTGCTCTACCCCGGGGGTTGAACACTGAAGCTTTCTTT.

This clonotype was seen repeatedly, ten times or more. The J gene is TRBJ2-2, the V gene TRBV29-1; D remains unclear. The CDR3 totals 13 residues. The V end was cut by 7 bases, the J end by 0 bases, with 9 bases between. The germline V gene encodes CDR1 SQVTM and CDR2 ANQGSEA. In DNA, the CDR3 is TGCAGCGGGAGATTCGCGAACACCGGGGAGCTGTTTTTT. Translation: CSGRFANTGELFF.

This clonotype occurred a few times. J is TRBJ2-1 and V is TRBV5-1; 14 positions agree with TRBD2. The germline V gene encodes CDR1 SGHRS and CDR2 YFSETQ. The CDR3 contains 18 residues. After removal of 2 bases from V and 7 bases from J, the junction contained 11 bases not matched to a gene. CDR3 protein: CASSFATSGRAFRNEQFF. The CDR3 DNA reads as TGCGCCAGCAGCTTCGCGACTAGCGGGAGGGCCTTTAGAAATGAGCAGTTCTTC.

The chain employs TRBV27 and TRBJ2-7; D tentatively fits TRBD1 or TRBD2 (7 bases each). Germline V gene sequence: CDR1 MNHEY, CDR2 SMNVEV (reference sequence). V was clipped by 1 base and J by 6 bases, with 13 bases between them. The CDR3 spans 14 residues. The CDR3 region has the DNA TGTGCCAGCAGTTTATTCGACAGGGAGGGCGAGCAGTACTTC. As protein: CASSLFDREGEQYF.

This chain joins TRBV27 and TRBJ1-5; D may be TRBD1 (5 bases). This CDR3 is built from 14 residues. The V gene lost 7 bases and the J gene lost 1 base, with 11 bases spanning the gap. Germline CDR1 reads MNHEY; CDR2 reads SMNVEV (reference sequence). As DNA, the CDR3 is TGTGCCAGCAAAACAGGATCGAGCAATCAGCCCCAGCATTTT. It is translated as CASKTGSSNQPQHF.

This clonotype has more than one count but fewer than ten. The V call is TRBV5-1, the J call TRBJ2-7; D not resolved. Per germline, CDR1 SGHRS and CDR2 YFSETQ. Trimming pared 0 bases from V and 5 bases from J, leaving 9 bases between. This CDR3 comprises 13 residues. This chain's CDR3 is CASSLAVVDEQYF. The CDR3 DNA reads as TGCGCCAGCAGCTTGGCCGTAGTTGACGAGCAGTACTTC. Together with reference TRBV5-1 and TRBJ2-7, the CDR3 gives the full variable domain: KAGVTQTPRYLIKTRGQQVTLSCSPISGHRSVSWYQQTPGQGLQFLFEYFSETQRNKGNFPGRFSGRQFSNSRSEMNVSTLELGDSALYLCASSLAVVDEQYFGPGTRLTVT.

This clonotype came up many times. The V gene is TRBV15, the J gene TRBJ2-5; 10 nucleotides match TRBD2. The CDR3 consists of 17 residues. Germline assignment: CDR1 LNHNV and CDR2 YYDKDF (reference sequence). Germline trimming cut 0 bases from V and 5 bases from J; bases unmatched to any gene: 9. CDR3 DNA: TGTGCCACCAGCAGAGATGTAGCTAGCGGGAGTTACGAGACCCAGTACTTC. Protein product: CATSRDVASGSYETQYF.

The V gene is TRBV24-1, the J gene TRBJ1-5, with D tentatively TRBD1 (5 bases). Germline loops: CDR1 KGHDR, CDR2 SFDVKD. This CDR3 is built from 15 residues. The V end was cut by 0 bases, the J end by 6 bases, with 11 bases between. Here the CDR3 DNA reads TGTGCCACCAGTGATTTGCGGGCAGGGTGTCAGCCCCAGCATTTT. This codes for CATSDLRAGCQPQHF.

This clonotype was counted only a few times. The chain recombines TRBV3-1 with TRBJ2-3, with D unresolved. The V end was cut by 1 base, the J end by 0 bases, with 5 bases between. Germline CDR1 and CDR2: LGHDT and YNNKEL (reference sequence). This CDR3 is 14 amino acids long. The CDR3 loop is CASSQGSSTDTQYF. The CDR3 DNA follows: TGTGCCAGCAGCCAAGGATCCAGCACAGATACGCAGTATTTT.

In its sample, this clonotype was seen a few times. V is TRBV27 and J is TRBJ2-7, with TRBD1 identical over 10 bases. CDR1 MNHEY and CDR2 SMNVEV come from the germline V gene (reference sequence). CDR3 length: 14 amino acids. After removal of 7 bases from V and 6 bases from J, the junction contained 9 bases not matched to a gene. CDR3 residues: CASTSPGQGSEQYF. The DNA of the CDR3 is TGTGCCAGCACCTCACCGGGACAGGGGTCCGAGCAGTACTTC.

CDR3 nucleotides: TGTGCCAGCAGCGCCCCCAGGGGAGCAAAGACCCAGTACTTC. This gives the protein CASSAPRGAKTQYF. V and J are TRBV7-9 and TRBJ2-5; TRBD1 is a possible D gene (6 bases). V was pared by 5 bases and J by 6 bases, with 16 bases between. This CDR3 comprises 14 residues. Germline lookup yields CDR1 SEHNR and CDR2 FQNEAQ (reference sequence).

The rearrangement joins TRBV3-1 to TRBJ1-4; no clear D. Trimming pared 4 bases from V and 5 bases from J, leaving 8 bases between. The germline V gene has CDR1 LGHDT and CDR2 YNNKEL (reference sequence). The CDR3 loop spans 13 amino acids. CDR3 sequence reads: CASSPTLNEKLFF. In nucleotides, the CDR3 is TGTGCCAGCAGCCCCACGTTGAATGAAAAACTGTTTTTT.

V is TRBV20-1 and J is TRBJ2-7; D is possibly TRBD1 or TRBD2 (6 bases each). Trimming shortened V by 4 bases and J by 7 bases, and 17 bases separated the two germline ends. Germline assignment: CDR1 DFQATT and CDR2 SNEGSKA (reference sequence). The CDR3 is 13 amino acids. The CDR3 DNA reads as TGCAGTGCTATGGGGGGCGGGCTCGGGGAGCAGTACTTC. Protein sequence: CSAMGGGLGEQYF.

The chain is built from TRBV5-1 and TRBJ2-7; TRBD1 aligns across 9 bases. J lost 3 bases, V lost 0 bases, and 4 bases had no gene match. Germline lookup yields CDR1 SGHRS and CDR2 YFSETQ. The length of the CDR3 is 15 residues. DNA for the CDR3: TGCGCCAGCAGCTTGGGGACAGGGGTATACTACGAGCAGTACTTC. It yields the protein CASSLGTGVYYEQYF.

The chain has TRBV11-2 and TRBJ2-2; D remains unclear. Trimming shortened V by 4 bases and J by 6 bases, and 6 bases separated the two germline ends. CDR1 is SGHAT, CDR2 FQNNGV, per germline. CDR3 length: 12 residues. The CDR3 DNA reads TGTGCCAGCAGCTCCAGTTCCGGGGAGCTGTTTTTT. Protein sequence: CASSSSSGELFF.

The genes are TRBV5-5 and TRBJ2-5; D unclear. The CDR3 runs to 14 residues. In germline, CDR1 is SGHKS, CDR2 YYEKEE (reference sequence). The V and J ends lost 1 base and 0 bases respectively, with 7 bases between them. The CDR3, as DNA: TGTGCCAGCAGCTTGAAAGACTACCAAGAGACCCAGTACTTC. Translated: CASSLKDYQETQYF.

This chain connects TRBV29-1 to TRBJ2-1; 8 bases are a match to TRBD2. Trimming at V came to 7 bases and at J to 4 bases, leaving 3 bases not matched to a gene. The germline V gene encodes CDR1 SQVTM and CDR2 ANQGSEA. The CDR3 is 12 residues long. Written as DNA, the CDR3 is TGCAGCGCAGCGGGGGAATACAATGAGCAGTTCTTC. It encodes CSAAGEYNEQFF.